These 28 T cell receptor beta chains were sequenced from one sample in a study of CD8+ T cells in alopecia areata. RNA extraction was followed by reverse transcription into cDNA, which acted as the sequencing template. Libraries were prepared by immunoSEQ multiplex PCR; TCRdb keeps only in-frame clonotypes and omits some of them. The data show 100,000 to 150,000 clones, 35% to 45% seen once. The material sequenced was CD4+ T cells sorted from blood. These receptors were collected from a human donor with alopecia areata.

The chain has TRBV18 and TRBJ2-2; 8 nucleotides line up with TRBD2. V dropped 3 bases and J dropped 0; count of bases not matched to a gene: 0. The CDR3 has 15 residues. The germline V gene has CDR1 KGHSH and CDR2 LQKENI. The CDR3 DNA sequence: TGTGCCAGCTCACCGGGACTAGCGAACACCGGGGAGCTGTTTTTT. This codes for CASSPGLANTGELFF.

This rearrangement joins TRBV7-2 to TRBJ2-3; no firm D call. This CDR3 is 13 amino acids long. V lost 5 bases and J 4 bases, leaving 10 bases between the germline ends. The germline V gene encodes CDR1 SGHTA and CDR2 FQGNSA. CDR3 in amino acids: CASSPQWADTQYF. CDR3 bases: TGTGCCAGCAGCCCCCAATGGGCAGATACGCAGTATTTT.

The chain joins TRBV29-1 to TRBJ2-3, with 10 bases matching TRBD2. Germline loops: CDR1 SQVTM, CDR2 ANQGSEA. The CDR3 covers 15 residues. After removal of 6 bases from V and 2 bases from J, the junction contained 8 bases not matched to a gene. The CDR3 nucleotides read TGCAGCGTCCATCCCGGACTAGCGGTCACAGATACGCAGTATTTT. Its translation: CSVHPGLAVTDTQYF.

The chain is built from TRBV2 and TRBJ2-3; 12 positions agree with TRBD2. V lost 6 bases to trimming and J lost 10 bases; unmatched junction nucleotides: 11. Per germline, CDR1 SNHLY and CDR2 FYNNEI. The CDR3 covers 15 residues. As DNA, the CDR3 is TGTGCCAGCAGCGAACTAGCGGGAGGACCTCGTCCGCAGTATTTT. It yields the protein CASSELAGGPRPQYF. Filled out from reference TRBV2 and TRBJ2-3, the complete variable domain reads EPEVTQTPSHQVTQMGQEVILRCVPISNHLYFYWYRQILGQKVEFLVSFYNNEISEKSEIFDDQFSVERPDGSNFTLKIRSTKLEDSAMYFCASSELAGGPRPQYFGPGTRLTVL.

This clone was detected only a few times. Here the CDR3 reads CAWRGQSNTEAFF. The CDR3 DNA is TGTGCCTGGAGGGGTCAGTCGAACACTGAAGCTTTCTTT. The chain has TRBV30 and TRBJ1-1; D unresolved. The CDR3 covers 13 residues. Germline V lookup: CDR1 GTSNPN, CDR2 SVGIG (reference sequence). V lost 3 bases to trimming and J lost 1 base, with 9 bases between them.

The chain couples TRBV5-1 to TRBJ1-3; D not certain. The CDR3 loop spans 12 amino acids. Per germline, CDR1 SGHRS and CDR2 YFSETQ. Trimming removed 3 bases at V and 3 bases at J, with 4 bases between. This CDR3 is CASSWGGNTIYF. In DNA form, the CDR3 reads TGCGCCAGCAGCTGGGGTGGAAACACCATATATTTT.

This clone was seen more than once but under ten times. The chain carries TRBV19 and TRBJ1-1; D is uncertain. The germline V gene has CDR1 LNHDA and CDR2 SQIVND (reference sequence). Deletions cut 8 bases from V and 4 bases from J, with 20 bases between. This CDR3 contains 15 residues. As DNA, the CDR3 is TGTGCCAGTCACCTCCTAATCGGAGGGCCCACTGAAGCTTTCTTT. Encoded protein: CASHLLIGGPTEAFF.

The chain joins TRBV4-2 to TRBJ2-7, with 7 nucleotides matching TRBD1. V lost 0 bases, J lost 6 bases, and 8 bases stayed unmatched. The germline V gene has CDR1 LGHNA and CDR2 YNFKEQ. This CDR3 has 15 residues. CDR3 coding DNA: TGTGCCAGCAGCCAAGAGGAGACAGGGCGACGCGAGCAGTACTTC. This gives the protein CASSQEETGRREQYF.

V usage is TRBV7-3 and J usage is TRBJ2-3, with a weak D call TRBD2 (5 bases). Trimming cost V 5 bases and J 2 bases, with 14 bases left between them. The germline V gene has CDR1 SGHTA and CDR2 FQGTGA. The CDR3 runs 15 residues. The CDR3 bases are TGTGCCAGCAGCCTCTCGGCGGGTTTCACAGATACGCAGTATTTT. Translated: CASSLSAGFTDTQYF.

This clone was recorded a few times. The chain employs TRBV28 and TRBJ2-3, with D unclear. The germline CDR1 and CDR2 sequences are MDHEN and SYDVKM. V lost 5 bases to trimming and J lost 0 bases, with 9 bases between them. The length of the CDR3 is 14 residues. The CDR3, as DNA: TGTGCCAGCAGTCCCCACGGTAGCACAGATACGCAGTATTTT. This sequence encodes CASSPHGSTDTQYF. The full variable domain, completed using reference TRBV28 and TRBJ2-3, is DVKVTQSSRYLVKRTGEKVFLECVQDMDHENMFWYRQDPGLGLRLIYFSYDVKMKEKGDIPEGYSVSREKKERFSLILESASTNQTSMYLCASSPHGSTDTQYFGPGTRLTVL.

In this sample, this clone turned up a few times. This chain connects TRBV7-9 to TRBJ1-4; tentatively, D is TRBD1 (5 bases). CDR1 is SEHNR, CDR2 FQNEAQ, per germline (reference sequence). The CDR3 consists of 15 residues. Trimming took off 4 bases at V and 4 bases at J, with 13 bases between the two ends. CDR3 in amino acids: CASSSRDGSNEKLFF. As DNA, the CDR3 is TGTGCCAGCAGCTCCCGGGACGGCAGTAATGAAAAACTGTTTTTT.

The chain is built from TRBV30 and TRBJ2-7, with 8 bases matching TRBD1. CDR1 is GTSNPN and CDR2 is SVGIG in the germline V gene (reference sequence). The CDR3 has 17 residues. J was trimmed by 0 bases and V by 6 bases; bases with no gene match: 16. The CDR3 reads CACQGASLAKSSYEQYF. DNA of the CDR3: TGTGCCTGCCAGGGGGCTTCTTTGGCTAAAAGCTCCTACGAGCAGTACTTC.

A few counts support this clone. The gene calls are TRBV18 and TRBJ1-2; 7 bases are a match to TRBD1. CDR3 size: 15 residues. After removal of 6 bases from V and 8 bases from J, the junction contained 15 bases not matched to a gene. Germline lookup yields CDR1 KGHSH and CDR2 LQKENI. CDR3 nucleotides: TGTGCCAGCTCTCCAACCGGGACAGTAACGGGAGGCTACACCTTC. Encoded protein: CASSPTGTVTGGYTF. Full variable domain (outside the CDR3, taken from reference TRBV18 and TRBJ1-2): NAGVMQNPRHLVRRRGQEARLRCSPMKGHSHVYWYRQLPEEGLKFMVYLQKENIIDESGMPKERFSAEFPKEGPSILRIQQVVRGDSAAYFCASSPTGTVTGGYTFGSGTRLTVV.

The J gene is TRBJ1-1, the V gene TRBV29-1; the D gene is possibly TRBD1 (5 bases). CDR1 is SQVTM, CDR2 ANQGSEA, per germline. The CDR3 is made up of 13 amino acids. Trimming shortened V by 7 bases and J by 1 base, and 13 bases separated the two germline ends. The CDR3 nucleotides are TGCAGCGCGGGGCGGCAGGCGAACACTGAAGCTTTCTTT. Residues: CSAGRQANTEAFF.

This chain uses TRBV19 with TRBJ2-5; TRBD2 is a possible D gene (5 bases). V lost 6 bases to trimming and J lost 1 base, with 12 bases between them. CDR1 and CDR2 from the germline V gene are LNHDA and SQIVND (reference sequence). The CDR3 runs to 14 residues. CDR3 bases: TGTGCCAGTAGATCCCTAGGGAGCCAAGAGACCCAGTACTTC. Encoded protein: CASRSLGSQETQYF.

The J gene is TRBJ2-3, the V gene TRBV29-1; the D is unclear. Germline-derived CDR1 and CDR2 are SQVTM and ANQGSEA. The CDR3 runs to 9 residues. Between the trimmed V and J ends, which lost 6 bases and 2 bases, there was a span of 0 bases. This CDR3 is CSVTDTQYF. CDR3 coding DNA: TGCAGCGTCACAGATACGCAGTATTTT.

This clone was found once. The J gene is TRBJ2-1, the V gene TRBV9; D unclear. Germline lookup yields CDR1 SGDLS and CDR2 YYNGEE. The CDR3 runs 14 residues. Trimming stripped 0 bases from V and 6 bases from J, with 10 bases between. CDR3 loop: CASSVVGPPNEQFF. The CDR3 bases are TGTGCCAGCAGCGTAGTAGGTCCTCCCAATGAGCAGTTCTTC. Combining the CDR3 with reference TRBV9 and TRBJ2-1 gives the whole variable domain DSGVTQTPKHLITATGQRVTLRCSPRSGDLSVYWYQQSLDQGLQFLIQYYNGEERAKGNILERFSAQQFPDLHSELNLSSLELGDSALYFCASSVVGPPNEQFFGPGTRLTVL.

J is TRBJ1-2 and V is TRBV5-4, with a tentative D call TRBD1 (6 bases). The germline V and J ends were trimmed by 1 base and 5 bases, with 9 bases remaining between them. The germline V gene encodes CDR1 SGHNT and CDR2 YYREEE (reference sequence). The CDR3 has 13 residues. CDR3 sequence reads: CASSLNRVYGYTF. Written as DNA, the CDR3 is TGTGCCAGCAGCTTGAACAGGGTATATGGCTACACCTTC.

This clone was picked up many times. The V gene is TRBV7-3, the J gene TRBJ2-5; 7 bases are a match to TRBD2. V gave up 5 bases and J gave up 9 bases; unmatched junction bases: 9. Germline CDR1 SGHTA, CDR2 FQGTGA. The CDR3 consists of 13 residues. The CDR3 DNA reads TGTGCCAGCAGCCCCGGAGCGGGATCAGCCCAGTACTTC. Translated: CASSPGAGSAQYF. The whole variable domain, filled in from reference TRBV7-3 and TRBJ2-5, reads GAGVSQTPSNKVTEKGKYVELRCDPISGHTALYWYRQSLGQGPEFLIYFQGTGAADDSGLPNDRFFAVRPEGSVSTLKIQRTERGDSAVYLCASSPGAGSAQYFGPGTRLLVL.

The chain is built from TRBV5-4 and TRBJ1-6, with 7 bases fitting TRBD1. Germline CDR1 reads SGHNT; CDR2 reads YYREEE (reference sequence). This CDR3 contains 16 residues. The ends lost 3 bases at V and 0 bases at J; junction bases unmatched: 3. CDR3 sequence: CASSYGQDSYNSPLHF. The DNA for the CDR3 is TGTGCCAGCAGCTATGGACAGGACTCCTATAATTCACCCCTCCACTTT.

The chain combines TRBV5-6 with TRBJ1-2; TRBD1 matches at 7 bases. CDR1 is SGHDT and CDR2 is YYEEEE in the germline V gene. Germline trimming cut 3 bases from V and 4 bases from J; bases unmatched to any gene: 3. There are 13 residues in the CDR3. In DNA form, the CDR3 reads TGTGCCAGCAGCTCGGACAGGACCTATGGCTACACCTTC. Its translation: CASSSDRTYGYTF.

The chain combines TRBV6-5 with TRBJ2-7; unclear D gene. Trimming shortened V by 6 bases and J by 6 bases, and 12 bases separated the two germline ends. The length of the CDR3 is 12 residues. CDR1 is MNHEY and CDR2 is SVGAGI in the germline V gene. CDR3 DNA: TGTGCCAGCAGCCAGGACCTAGGCGAGCAGTACTTC. Amino acid sequence: CASSQDLGEQYF.

The chain carries TRBV29-1 and TRBJ2-6, with D uncertain. CDR1 and CDR2 from the germline V gene are SQVTM and ANQGSEA. The CDR3 has 16 amino acids. With 3 bases removed from V and 0 bases from J, the gap between germline ends came to 12 bases. The chain's CDR3 is CSVEEASFSGANVLTF. The DNA for the CDR3 is TGCAGCGTTGAGGAAGCCTCCTTCTCTGGGGCCAACGTCCTGACTTTC.

This clone was detected only a few times. The gene calls are TRBV29-1 and TRBJ1-1; D gene unclear. The germline V and J ends were trimmed by 4 bases and 8 bases, with 11 bases remaining between them. The CDR3 covers 11 residues. Germline V gives CDR1 SQVTM, CDR2 ANQGSEA. The CDR3 region has the DNA TGCAGCGTTGCCCAGAGCTTAGAAGCTTTCTTT. Translating gives CSVAQSLEAFF. Using reference TRBV29-1 and TRBJ1-1 for the parts outside the CDR3, the full variable domain is SAVISQKPSRDICQRGTSLTIQCQVDSQVTMMFWYRQQPGQSLTLIATANQGSEATYESGFVIDKFPISRPNLTFSTLTVSNMSPEDSSIYLCSVAQSLEAFFGQGTRLTVV.

This sequence joins TRBV18 and TRBJ1-5, with D perhaps matching TRBD1 (6 bases). CDR1 and CDR2 (germline): KGHSH, LQKENI. The CDR3 contains 16 residues. V dropped 3 bases and J dropped 0 bases, with 12 bases sitting between them. The chain's CDR3 is CASSPVQGYSNQPQHF. In DNA form, the CDR3 reads TGTGCCAGCTCACCGGTGCAGGGGTATAGCAATCAGCCCCAGCATTTT.

CDR3 sequence (DNA): TGTGCCAGCTCACCATCGGACTTCCGAGGTGAGCAGTTCTTC. Encoded protein: CASSPSDFRGEQFF. V gene TRBV18 combines with J gene TRBJ2-1, with D perhaps TRBD2 (5 bases). The CDR3 totals 14 residues. The germline V gene encodes CDR1 KGHSH and CDR2 LQKENI. The V end was cut by 2 bases, the J end by 9 bases, with 14 bases between.

This clone turned up a few times. V and J are TRBV7-2 and TRBJ2-4, with D perhaps assigned TRBD1 or TRBD2 (5 bases each). Germline V gene data show CDR1 as SGHTA and CDR2 as FQGNSA. The CDR3 spans 12 residues. V was trimmed by 5 bases and J by 8 bases, leaving 10 bases between them. The CDR3 loop reads CASSALGDIQYF. The CDR3 bases are TGTGCCAGCAGCGCCCTGGGGGACATTCAGTACTTC.

The rearrangement links TRBV30 to TRBJ1-2; TRBD1 agrees at 7 bases. Germline V gene sequence: CDR1 GTSNPN, CDR2 SVGIG (reference sequence). Unmatched junction bases numbered 4, after V lost 0 bases and J lost 6 bases. The CDR3 is 13 amino acids. The CDR3, as DNA: TGTGCCTGGAGTGTAGGGACAGATAATGGCTACACCTTC. As protein: CAWSVGTDNGYTF.